Below are 30 T cell receptor beta chains sequenced from a single sample in a study of regulatory T cells in long-lasting Graves disease. Time point in this sample: newly diagnosed GD, antithyroid drugs for less than 3 months. Construction of the TCR library relied on RNA isolated from PBMCs. Sequencing libraries for TCR beta were prepared with iRepertoire HTBI primers and Arm-PCR of CDR3 regions. TCRdb ran MiXCR on the multiplex PCR reads and lists one entry per CDR3 protein. The sample holds around 420,000 distinct CDR3 sequences, roughly 16% seen once. Here the sequenced sample was peripheral blood mononuclear cells (PBMCs), taken at new diagnosis, from a patient treated with antithyroid drugs. Receptors were obtained from a female donor with Graves disease.

Many counts were recorded for this clonotype. This chain joins TRBV20-1 and TRBJ2-7, with D unresolved. The V and J ends lost 6 bases and 4 bases respectively, with 10 bases between them. Germline CDR1 and CDR2: DFQATT and SNEGSKA (reference sequence). CDR3 length: 11 residues. CDR3 coding DNA: TGCAGTGCGCGGTCCCTTTACGAGCAGTACTTC. It encodes CSARSLYEQYF.

This chain uses TRBV27 with TRBJ2-7, with TRBD2 identical over 10 bases. The CDR3 is 13 amino acids. The junction had 7 bases not matched to a gene; V was cut back by 8 bases and J by 6 bases. Germline CDR1 is MNHEY and CDR2 is SMNVEV (reference sequence). CDR3 sequence reads: CASYRLAGSEQYF. CDR3 sequence (DNA): TGTGCCAGCTATAGACTAGCGGGTAGCGAGCAGTACTTC.

This clonotype showed up just once. The CDR3 DNA sequence: TGTGCCAGCAGTACCTCGGGGAGGGTGAACACTGAAGCTTTCTTT. It translates to CASSTSGRVNTEAFF. The chain carries TRBV27 and TRBJ1-1; D is ambiguous. The CDR3 is 15 residues long. The V end was cut by 5 bases, the J end by 0 bases, with 13 bases between. CDR1 and CDR2 from the germline V gene are MNHEY and SMNVEV (reference sequence).

This clonotype was counted many times. CDR3 coding DNA: TGTGCCAGCAGTGAGCTGGGGGGAAGAGAAAAACTGTTTTTT. This encodes CASSELGGREKLFF. The V and J genes are TRBV2 and TRBJ1-4, with D possibly TRBD1 on 5 matching bases. V dropped 3 bases and J dropped 8 bases, with 13 bases sitting between them. The CDR3 is 14 residues long. The germline gives CDR1 SNHLY, CDR2 FYNNEI.

This clonotype was recorded many times. The chain couples TRBV7-9 to TRBJ1-1, with 7 bases fitting TRBD1. The germline V gene encodes CDR1 SEHNR and CDR2 FQNEAQ (reference sequence). This CDR3 is built from 18 residues. Trimming removed 5 bases from V and 0 bases from J; junction bases left unmatched: 15. The CDR3 protein is CASSHRRGTAQMNTEAFF. The CDR3 DNA is TGTGCCAGCAGCCATCGTCGGGGGACAGCTCAAATGAACACTGAAGCTTTCTTT.

This chain links TRBV15 with TRBJ1-6; a weak D match, TRBD1 (5 bases). The CDR3 consists of 14 residues. Germline CDR1 and CDR2: LNHNV and YYDKDF (reference sequence). V lost 8 bases, J lost 6 bases, and 14 bases lay in between. CDR3 DNA sequence: TGTGCCACCCAGGTGGGGGAGATTAATTCACCCCTCCACTTT. Its protein product is CATQVGEINSPLHF.

This chain links TRBV12-3 or TRBV12-4 with TRBJ2-7; D perhaps matches TRBD1 (6 bases). The CDR3 is made up of 13 amino acids. The V end lost 7 bases, the J end lost 2 bases, and 12 bases lay between the germline ends. The CDR3 nucleotides read TGTGCCAGCACAAGAAGGGGGACCTACGAGCAGTACTTC. Encoded protein: CASTRRGTYEQYF.

This clonotype was counted ten times or more. The V and J genes are TRBV13 and TRBJ2-1; D tentatively fits TRBD1 or TRBD2 (5 bases each). Trimming stripped 5 bases from V and 7 bases from J, with 9 bases between. The V gene's germline CDR1 is PRHDT and CDR2 FYEKMQ (reference sequence). This CDR3 is built from 12 residues. Here the CDR3 reads CASSGGRNEQFF. The CDR3 DNA follows: TGTGCCAGCAGCGGGGGACGGAATGAGCAGTTCTTC.

The chain carries TRBV6-4 and TRBJ2-3, with D possibly matching TRBD2 (7 bases). The CDR3 spans 17 residues. Germline V gene lookup returns CDR1 MRHNA and CDR2 SNTAGT. Trimming took 0 bases from V and 1 from J, leaving 14 bases between them. CDR3 protein: CASSDSRAGARTDTQYF. The DNA of the CDR3 is TGTGCCAGCAGTGACTCTAGGGCGGGGGCCCGCACAGATACGCAGTATTTT.

This chain connects TRBV6-9 to TRBJ1-2, with 7 positions matching TRBD1. The CDR3 extends over 16 amino acids. V was clipped by 3 bases and J by 4 bases; unmatched bases: 11. The germline V gene has CDR1 MNHGY and CDR2 SVAAGI. The CDR3 DNA reads TGTGCCAGCAGTTACTTGGATACAGGGGTTCCCTATGGCTACACCTTC. The encoded protein is CASSYLDTGVPYGYTF.

This clonotype has just a few counts. The chain has TRBV7-2 and TRBJ1-2, with D unclear. CDR3 length: 15 residues. V was shortened by 5 bases and J by 0 bases, with 13 bases between the two germline ends. Germline V lookup: CDR1 SGHTA, CDR2 FQGNSA. Written as DNA, the CDR3 is TGTGCCAGCAGCCCGAGTGATGGGTCTAACTATGGCTACACCTTC. Translating gives CASSPSDGSNYGYTF.

This clonotype was seen a few times. The rearrangement links TRBV13 to TRBJ1-2; D is undetermined. The CDR3 loop spans 14 amino acids. In germline, CDR1 is PRHDT, CDR2 FYEKMQ (reference sequence). V was clipped by 1 base and J by 9 bases, with 15 bases between them. CDR3 protein: CASSLVGSPSSYTF. In DNA, the CDR3 is TGTGCCAGCAGCTTAGTTGGGAGCCCTTCAAGCTACACCTTC.

This clonotype was found many times. V usage is TRBV6-5 and J usage is TRBJ2-7; possibly TRBD1 or TRBD2 for D (5 bases each). The CDR3 runs to 15 residues. Germline V CDR1 and CDR2: MNHEY, SVGAGI. Trimming left V 3 bases short and J 6 bases short, with 18 bases between. The CDR3 bases are TGTGCCAGCAGTTATCCCGGGGAGCGGCAGGGCGAGCAGTACTTC. This sequence encodes CASSYPGERQGEQYF.

This clonotype showed up many times. The chain joins TRBV27 to TRBJ1-5; D gene uncertain. This CDR3 comprises 13 residues. V was trimmed by 3 bases and J by 5 bases, leaving 8 bases between them. Germline loops: CDR1 MNHEY, CDR2 SMNVEV (reference sequence). The CDR3 protein is CASSFAHDQPQHF. Written as DNA, the CDR3 is TGTGCCAGCAGTTTCGCTCATGATCAGCCCCAGCATTTT.

This clonotype was seen at least ten times. The gene calls are TRBV7-9 and TRBJ2-5; D gene unclear. The V end was cut by 6 bases, the J end by 0 bases, with 11 bases between. The length of the CDR3 is 14 residues. CDR1 and CDR2 from the germline V gene are SEHNR and FQNEAQ (reference sequence). In DNA, the CDR3 is TGTGCCAGCAGACTCGGTTGGAACCAAGAGACCCAGTACTTC. Its protein is CASRLGWNQETQYF.

This clonotype was picked up a small number of times. The chain combines TRBV19 with TRBJ2-2; possible D gene TRBD1, 5 bases. V lost 5 bases to trimming and J lost 7 bases, with 11 bases between them. The length of the CDR3 is 13 residues. Germline CDR1 reads LNHDA; CDR2 reads SQIVND (reference sequence). CDR3 nucleotides: TGTGCCAGTAGTTCGCAGGGCGTCGGGGAGCTGTTTTTT. This sequence encodes CASSSQGVGELFF.

This clonotype was detected ten times or more. This chain links TRBV12-3 or TRBV12-4 with TRBJ1-2, with D unclear. The CDR3 runs 12 residues. V was pared by 7 bases and J by 8 bases, with 14 bases between. In DNA, the CDR3 is TGTGCCAGCAAACGTCTAGTTAAGGGCTACACCTTC. Amino acids: CASKRLVKGYTF.

This clonotype has more than one count but fewer than ten. V is TRBV27 and J is TRBJ2-5; D uncertain. The germline gives CDR1 MNHEY, CDR2 SMNVEV (reference sequence). Trimming cost V 2 bases and J 5 bases, with 12 bases left between them. There are 14 residues in the CDR3. The chain's CDR3 is CASSLLQDGETQYF. In nucleotides, the CDR3 is TGTGCCAGCAGTTTACTACAAGATGGTGAGACCCAGTACTTC.

The chain combines TRBV12-5 with TRBJ2-1; D might be TRBD2 (6 bases). The CDR3 is 17 residues long. The germline V gene has CDR1 LGHNT and CDR2 FRNRAP. The germline V and J ends were trimmed by 6 bases and 7 bases, with 25 bases remaining between them. DNA of the CDR3: TGTGCTAGTGGCTTGACCGGGACTTCTAGGGATGGAAATGAGCAGTTCTTC. Amino acid sequence: CASGLTGTSRDGNEQFF.

The chain has TRBV28 and TRBJ1-5; D not resolved. V was trimmed by 6 bases and J by 0 bases, leaving 15 bases between them. CDR1 is MDHEN, CDR2 SYDVKM, per germline. The CDR3 has 16 amino acids. The CDR3 protein is CASRNPRRYSNQPQHF. The CDR3 DNA sequence: TGTGCCAGCAGAAACCCCCGAAGATATAGCAATCAGCCCCAGCATTTT.

This clonotype occurred many times. CDR3 protein: CASRGSLAGINTGELFF. CDR3 DNA sequence: TGTGCCAGCAGGGGATCTTTAGCCGGGATCAACACCGGGGAGCTGTTTTTT. The rearrangement links TRBV11-2 to TRBJ2-2; tentative D call: TRBD2 (5 bases). The CDR3 length is 17 residues. V was clipped by 6 bases and J by 2 bases, with 19 bases between them. The V gene's germline CDR1 is SGHAT and CDR2 FQNNGV.

Ten or more counts support this clonotype. The J gene is TRBJ2-7, the V gene TRBV20-1; TRBD2 matches 10 bases. V lost 0 bases to trimming and J lost 0 bases; unmatched junction nucleotides: 5. Germline CDR1 is DFQATT and CDR2 is SNEGSKA (reference sequence). The CDR3 covers 16 residues. CDR3 nucleotides: TGCAGTGCTAGAGACCCCGGGACTAGCGCCTCCTACGAGCAGTACTTC. Translating it yields CSARDPGTSASYEQYF.

CDR3: CASSRGGSGRAATYEQYF. CDR3 in DNA: TGCGCCAGCAGTCGTGGTGGTAGCGGGAGGGCCGCGACCTACGAGCAGTACTTC. The rearrangement links TRBV5-1 to TRBJ2-7; the match to TRBD2 covers 11 bases. V trimming: 5 bases; J trimming: 2 bases; junction bases outside the gene matches: 15. Germline V lookup: CDR1 SGHRS, CDR2 YFSETQ. There are 18 residues in the CDR3. Combining the CDR3 with reference TRBV5-1 and TRBJ2-7 gives the whole variable domain KAGVTQTPRYLIKTRGQQVTLSCSPISGHRSVSWYQQTPGQGLQFLFEYFSETQRNKGNFPGRFSGRQFSNSRSEMNVSTLELGDSALYLCASSRGGSGRAATYEQYFGPGTRLTVT.

This clonotype was detected many times. The CDR3 spells CASSLDRVSGYTF. CDR3 nucleotide sequence: TGTGCCAGCAGTCTGGACAGAGTCTCCGGCTACACCTTC. The genes are TRBV27 and TRBJ1-2; TRBD1 might be the D (6 bases). The CDR3 consists of 13 residues. Per the germline V gene, CDR1 is MNHEY and CDR2 is SMNVEV (reference sequence). V dropped 5 bases and J dropped 8 bases, with 15 bases sitting between them.

Ten or more counts support this clonotype. J is TRBJ1-1 and V is TRBV12-5, with D possibly being TRBD1 (6 bases). This CDR3 comprises 19 residues. CDR1 and CDR2 from the germline V gene are LGHNT and FRNRAP. Trimming stripped 3 bases from V and 4 bases from J, with 27 bases between. The CDR3 coding sequence is TGTGCTAGTGGTTTTGGATCATCACGACTCCCGACGACAGGCACTGAAGCTTTCTTT. The encoded protein is CASGFGSSRLPTTGTEAFF. The variable domain in full, completed from reference TRBV12-5 and TRBJ1-1, reads DARVTQTPRHKVTEMGQEVTMRCQPILGHNTVFWYRQTMMQGLELLAYFRNRAPLDDSGMPKDRFSAEMPDATLATLKIQPSEPRDSAVYFCASGFGSSRLPTTGTEAFFGQGTRLTVV.

This sequence joins TRBV4-1 and TRBJ1-4; possible D gene TRBD1, 5 bases. Trimming removed 0 bases from V and 4 bases from J, with 15 bases in between. The length of the CDR3 is 17 residues. Germline loops: CDR1 MGHRA, CDR2 YSYEKL. This CDR3 reads CASSQEEVRGLNEKLFF. In DNA form, the CDR3 reads TGCGCCAGCAGCCAAGAAGAGGTGAGGGGCCTTAATGAAAAACTGTTTTTT.

This clonotype was observed at least ten times. The chain is built from TRBV29-1 and TRBJ2-5; D possibly corresponds to TRBD1 (6 bases). The CDR3 totals 14 residues. Germline CDR1 is SQVTM and CDR2 is ANQGSEA. Deletions cut 3 bases from V and 4 bases from J, with 15 bases between. DNA of the CDR3: TGCAGCGTTGACCCAGGGGTTCTTATAGAGACCCAGTACTTC. It yields the protein CSVDPGVLIETQYF.

This clonotype has ten or more counts. This chain uses TRBV12-3 or TRBV12-4 with TRBJ2-1; D is unclear. V lost 3 bases and J lost 7, with 16 bases in between. This CDR3 contains 15 residues. CDR3: CASSFSHGAVNEQFF. CDR3 DNA sequence: TGTGCCAGCAGTTTTAGTCATGGAGCCGTGAATGAGCAGTTCTTC.

This clonotype came up many times. The chain has TRBV6-1 and TRBJ1-1; D is unresolved. CDR1 and CDR2 from the germline V gene are MNHNS and SASEGT. The CDR3 length is 15 residues. V was pared by 5 bases and J by 6 bases, with 19 bases between. The CDR3 loop reads CASSRREGGMPEAFF. The DNA of the CDR3 is TGTGCCAGCAGTAGACGGGAGGGAGGGATGCCTGAAGCTTTCTTT.

This clonotype has at least ten counts. The rearrangement joins TRBV12-3 or TRBV12-4 to TRBJ2-1, with TRBD2 identical over 9 bases. With V trimmed by 6 bases and J by 4 bases, 7 bases remained unmatched. The CDR3 has 15 residues. CDR3 DNA sequence: TGTGCCAGCAGCCCTACTAGCGGGTTTTACAATGAGCAGTTCTTC. This sequence encodes CASSPTSGFYNEQFF.